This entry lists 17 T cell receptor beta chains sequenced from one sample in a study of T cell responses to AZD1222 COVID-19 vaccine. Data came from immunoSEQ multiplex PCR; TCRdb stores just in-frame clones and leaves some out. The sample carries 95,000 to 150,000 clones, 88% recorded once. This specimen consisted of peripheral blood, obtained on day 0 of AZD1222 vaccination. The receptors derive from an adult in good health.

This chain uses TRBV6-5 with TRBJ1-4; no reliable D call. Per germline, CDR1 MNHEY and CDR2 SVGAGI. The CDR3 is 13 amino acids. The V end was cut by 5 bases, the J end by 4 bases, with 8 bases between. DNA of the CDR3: TGTGCCAGCAGTCAACCCAATAATGAAAAACTGTTTTTT. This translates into CASSQPNNEKLFF.

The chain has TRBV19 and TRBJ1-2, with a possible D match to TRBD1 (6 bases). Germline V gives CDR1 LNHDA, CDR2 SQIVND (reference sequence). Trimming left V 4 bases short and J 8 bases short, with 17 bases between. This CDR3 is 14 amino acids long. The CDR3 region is CASSRQQGSRGYTF. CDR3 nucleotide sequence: TGTGCCAGTAGTAGACAACAGGGCTCAAGAGGCTACACCTTC.

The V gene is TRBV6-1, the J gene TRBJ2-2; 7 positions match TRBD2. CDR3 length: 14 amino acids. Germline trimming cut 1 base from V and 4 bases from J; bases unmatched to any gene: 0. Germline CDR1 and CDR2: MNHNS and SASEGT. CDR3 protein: CASSEGTSTGELFF. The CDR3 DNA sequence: TGTGCCAGCAGTGAAGGGACTAGCACCGGGGAGCTGTTTTTT.

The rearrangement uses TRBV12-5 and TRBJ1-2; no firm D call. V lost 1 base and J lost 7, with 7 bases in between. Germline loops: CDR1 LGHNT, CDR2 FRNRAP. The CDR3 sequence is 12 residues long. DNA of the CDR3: TGTGCTAGTGGTTTGGCGCCGGGTGGCTACACCTTC. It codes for CASGLAPGGYTF.

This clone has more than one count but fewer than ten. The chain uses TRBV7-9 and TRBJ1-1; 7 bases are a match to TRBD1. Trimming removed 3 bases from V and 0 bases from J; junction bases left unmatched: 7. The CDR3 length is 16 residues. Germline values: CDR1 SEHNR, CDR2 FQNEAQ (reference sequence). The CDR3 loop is CASSFWTGQMNTEAFF. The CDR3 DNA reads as TGTGCCAGCAGCTTTTGGACAGGCCAAATGAACACTGAAGCTTTCTTT.

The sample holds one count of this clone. The CDR3: CASSGQKGQRYTF. CDR3 nucleotides: TGTGCCAGTAGTGGTCAGAAGGGACAACGCTACACCTTC. The chain employs TRBV19 and TRBJ1-2, with D tentatively TRBD1 (6 bases). The CDR3 consists of 13 residues. CDR1 LNHDA and CDR2 SQIVND come from the germline V gene (reference sequence). V gave up 5 bases and J gave up 9 bases, with 16 bases separating them.

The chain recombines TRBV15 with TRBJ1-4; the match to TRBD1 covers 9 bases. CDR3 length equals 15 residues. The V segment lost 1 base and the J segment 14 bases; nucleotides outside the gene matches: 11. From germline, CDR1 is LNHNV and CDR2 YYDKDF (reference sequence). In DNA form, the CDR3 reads TGTGCCACCAGCAGAGTGCAGGGACAGGGAGTGGGGCTGTTTTTT. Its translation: CATSRVQGQGVGLFF.

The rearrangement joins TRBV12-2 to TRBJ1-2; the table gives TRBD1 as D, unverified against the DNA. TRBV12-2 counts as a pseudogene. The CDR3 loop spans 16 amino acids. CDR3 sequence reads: CASRLAYTGGDYGYTF. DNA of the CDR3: TGTGCAAGTCGCTTAGCTTACACAGGGGGCGACTATGGCTACACCTTC.

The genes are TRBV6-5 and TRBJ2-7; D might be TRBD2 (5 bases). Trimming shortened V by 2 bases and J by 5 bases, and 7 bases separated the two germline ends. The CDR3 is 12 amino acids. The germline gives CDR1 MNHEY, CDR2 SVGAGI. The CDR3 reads CASSYHGDEQYF. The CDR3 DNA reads TGTGCCAGCAGTTACCACGGGGACGAGCAGTACTTC.

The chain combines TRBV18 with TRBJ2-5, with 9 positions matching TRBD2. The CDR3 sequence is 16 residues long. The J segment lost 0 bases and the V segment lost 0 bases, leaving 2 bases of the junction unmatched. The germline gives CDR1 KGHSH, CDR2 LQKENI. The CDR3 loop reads CASSPPSGGYQETQYF. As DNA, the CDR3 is TGTGCCAGCTCACCACCCAGCGGGGGGTACCAAGAGACCCAGTACTTC.

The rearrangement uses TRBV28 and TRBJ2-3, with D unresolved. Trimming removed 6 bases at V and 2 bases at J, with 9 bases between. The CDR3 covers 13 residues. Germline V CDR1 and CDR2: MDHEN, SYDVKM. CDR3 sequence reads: CASSPPSTDTQYF. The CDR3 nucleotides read TGTGCCAGCAGCCCGCCCTCCACAGATACGCAGTATTTT.

CDR3 DNA: TGTGCCAGCAGTTTATCTTGGGGTACCACTGAAGCTTTCTTT. It yields the protein CASSLSWGTTEAFF. The rearrangement joins TRBV27 to TRBJ1-1; D not resolved. V lost 0 bases, J lost 4 bases, and 9 bases lay in between. This CDR3 is 14 amino acids long. Germline CDR1 reads MNHEY; CDR2 reads SMNVEV (reference sequence).

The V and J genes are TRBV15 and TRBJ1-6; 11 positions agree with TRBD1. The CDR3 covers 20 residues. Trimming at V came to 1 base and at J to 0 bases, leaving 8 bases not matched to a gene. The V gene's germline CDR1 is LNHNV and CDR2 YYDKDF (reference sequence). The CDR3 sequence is CATSRGGGTGGISYNSPLHF. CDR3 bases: TGTGCCACCAGCAGAGGGGGAGGGACAGGGGGAATCTCCTATAATTCACCCCTCCACTTT. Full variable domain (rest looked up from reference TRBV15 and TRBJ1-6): DAMVIQNPRYQVTQFGKPVTLSCSQTLNHNVMYWYQQKSSQAPKLLFHYYDKDFNNEADTPDNFQSRRPNTSFCFLDIRSPGLGDTAMYLCATSRGGGTGGISYNSPLHFGNGTRLTVT.

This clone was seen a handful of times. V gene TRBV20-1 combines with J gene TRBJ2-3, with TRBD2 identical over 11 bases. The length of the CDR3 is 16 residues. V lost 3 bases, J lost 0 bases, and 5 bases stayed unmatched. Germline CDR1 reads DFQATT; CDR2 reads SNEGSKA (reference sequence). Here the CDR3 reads CSASTSGRTSTDTQYF. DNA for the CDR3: TGCAGTGCTAGTACTAGCGGGAGAACTAGCACAGATACGCAGTATTTT.

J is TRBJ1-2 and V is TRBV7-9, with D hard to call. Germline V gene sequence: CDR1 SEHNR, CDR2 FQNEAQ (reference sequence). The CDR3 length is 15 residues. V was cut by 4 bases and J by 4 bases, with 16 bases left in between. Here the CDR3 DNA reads TGTGCCAGCAGCTCCGACCCGGACGGGGTCTATGGCTACACCTTC. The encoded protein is CASSSDPDGVYGYTF.

Here the CDR3 DNA reads TGTGCCAGCAGTGGGTACAGGGGCACGTTGGATAATGAGCAGTTCTTC. This codes for CASSGYRGTLDNEQFF. The V and J genes are TRBV6-2 or TRBV6-3 and TRBJ2-1, with 7 bases matching TRBD1. The CDR3 totals 16 residues. Germline assignment: CDR1 MNHEY and CDR2 SVGEGT. The J segment lost 7 bases and the V segment lost 5 bases, leaving 14 bases of the junction unmatched.

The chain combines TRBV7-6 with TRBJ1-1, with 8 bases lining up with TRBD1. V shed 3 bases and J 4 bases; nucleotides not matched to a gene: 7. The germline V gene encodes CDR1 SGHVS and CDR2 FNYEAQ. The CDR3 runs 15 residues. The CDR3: CASSFRTGPSTEAFF. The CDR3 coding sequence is TGTGCCAGCAGCTTTCGGACAGGGCCGAGCACTGAAGCTTTCTTT.